This T cell receptor (beta chain) came from a study of cytomegalovirus exposure and HLA in healthy donors. Data came from immunoSEQ multiplex PCR; TCRdb stores just in-frame clones and leaves some out. This sample has about 200,000 clones, with about nine tenths found just once. Study-wide results and caveats: Among the CMV-associated chains, three were confirmed in vitro as specific for CMV antigens.

Of note for this clone: Antigen specificity is unknown.

Specimen: PBMCs. The sequence was obtained from a woman between 18 and 29 years old in good health and CMV-seropositive.

In DNA form, the CDR3 reads TGTGCCAGCTCACTCTTCGGACTAGCGGGAGCGAGCACCGGGGAGCTGTTTTTT. Its translation is CASSLFGLAGASTGELFF. This rearrangement joins TRBV18 to TRBJ2-2; TRBD2 matches 13 bases. Trimming took 4 bases from V and 4 from J; bases not matched to a gene: 9. Per germline, CDR1 KGHSH and CDR2 LQKENI. The length of the CDR3 is 18 residues.